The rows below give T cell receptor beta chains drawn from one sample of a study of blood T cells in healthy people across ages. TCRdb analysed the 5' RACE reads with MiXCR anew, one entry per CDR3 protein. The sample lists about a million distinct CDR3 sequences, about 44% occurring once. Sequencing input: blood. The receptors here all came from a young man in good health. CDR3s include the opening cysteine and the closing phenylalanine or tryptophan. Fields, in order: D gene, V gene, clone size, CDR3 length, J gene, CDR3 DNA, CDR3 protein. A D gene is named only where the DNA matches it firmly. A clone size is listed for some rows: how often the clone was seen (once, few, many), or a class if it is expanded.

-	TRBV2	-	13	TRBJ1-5	TGTGCCAGCGAGCAGTCTGTGAATCAGCCCCAGCATTTT	CASEQSVNQPQHF
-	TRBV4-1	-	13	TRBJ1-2	TGCGCCAGCAGCCCCGGGACTCTGGGAGGCTACACCTTC	CASSPGTLGGYTF
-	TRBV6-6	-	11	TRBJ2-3	TGTGCCGGCGAGGGGAGAGATACGCAGTATTTT	CAGEGRDTQYF
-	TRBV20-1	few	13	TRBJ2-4	TGCAGTGCTTCACACCCGACCGGGAACATTCAGTACTTC	CSASHPTGNIQYF
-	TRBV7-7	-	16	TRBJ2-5	TGTGCTAGCAGCTTAGCGTCCGCAGGGCTTGGAGAGACCCAGTACTTC	CASSLASAGLGETQYF
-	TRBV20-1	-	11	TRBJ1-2	TGCAGTGCTAGGACAGTCTATGGCTACACCTTC	CSARTVYGYTF
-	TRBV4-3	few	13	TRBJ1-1	TGCGCCAGCAGCCAAGAGAGGGAGACTGAAGCTTTCTTT	CASSQERETEAFF
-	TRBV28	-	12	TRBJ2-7	TGTGCCAGCAGTGACGCAGGATACGAGCAGTACTTC	CASSDAGYEQYF
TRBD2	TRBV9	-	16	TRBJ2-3	TGTGCCAGCAGCGGAAATAGCGGGCACTACACAGATACGCAGTATTTT	CASSGNSGHYTDTQYF
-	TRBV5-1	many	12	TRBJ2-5	TGCGCCAGCACCCCCTTTACGGAGACCCAGTACTTC	CASTPFTETQYF
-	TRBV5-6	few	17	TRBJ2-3	TGTGCCAGCAGCTTGGACAGATCCGGCCTGGACACAGATACGCAGTATTTT	CASSLDRSGLDTDTQYF
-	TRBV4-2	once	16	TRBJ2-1	TGTGCCAGCAGCCAAGAGGGAGGCCGGGGCGACAATGAGCAGTTCTTC	CASSQEGGRGDNEQFF
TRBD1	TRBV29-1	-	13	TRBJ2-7	TGCAGCGCCTTGACAGGGATAAACTACGGGCAGTACTTC	CSALTGINYGQYF
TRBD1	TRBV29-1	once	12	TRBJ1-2	TGCAGCGTGGGGACAGGGCGGGATGGCTACACCTTC	CSVGTGRDGYTF
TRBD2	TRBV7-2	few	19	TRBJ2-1	TGTGCCAGCAGCTTAGTAGGACTAGCGGGGGGGCCTAGGCGCCGGGAGCAGTTCTTC	CASSLVGLAGGPRRREQFF
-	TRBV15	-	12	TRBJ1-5	TGTGCCACCAGCAGAGATTTTTCGCCCCAGCATTTT	CATSRDFSPQHF
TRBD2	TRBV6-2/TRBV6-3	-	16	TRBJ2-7	TGTGCCAGCAGTTACAGAGCGGGGGGCTCCTACAATGAGCAGTACTTC	CASSYRAGGSYNEQYF
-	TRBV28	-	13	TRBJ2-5	TGTGCCAGCAGATCCAGGGGAAGAGAGACCCAGTACTTC	CASRSRGRETQYF
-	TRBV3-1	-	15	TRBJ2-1	TGTGCCAGCAGCCAAGGGAGTAGCAATTACAATGAGCAGTTCTTC	CASSQGSSNYNEQFF
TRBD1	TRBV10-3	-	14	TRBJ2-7	TGTGCCATCTCTGGGACAGGCGCCTCCTACGAGCAGTACTTC	CAISGTGASYEQYF